This TCR beta chain originates from a study of CD8 T cells in Susac syndrome. An input of roughly 0.45 to 1 ug of RNA was subjected to reverse transcription using random hexamers. Amplification of TCR beta CDR3 spanned 54 Vbeta and 13 Jbeta via immunoSEQ multiplex PCR. One entry per CDR3 protein results from TCRdb running MiXCR on the immunoSEQ multiplex PCR reads. The repertoire holds some 130,000 distinct CDR3 sequences, with nearly 95% as singletons. CD8+ and CD4+ T cells from blood underwent TCR beta sequencing, which was carried out in a high-throughput format. TEMRA cells were FACS-enriched, while CD8+ and CD4+ T cells were negatively isolated. This CDR3 comprises 15 residues. Germline-derived CDR1 and CDR2 are SGHRS and YFSETQ. After removal of 4 bases from V and 1 base from J, the junction contained 6 bases not matched to a gene.

J is TRBJ2-7 and V is TRBV5-1; 9 positions match TRBD1. The clonotype originates from a human donor in good health. The sequencing sample was made of CD4+ T cells from PBMCs. CDR3 amino acids: CASSIGTGWSYEQYF. The CDR3 DNA sequence: TGCGCCAGCAGCATCGGGACAGGGTGGTCCTACGAGCAGTACTTC.